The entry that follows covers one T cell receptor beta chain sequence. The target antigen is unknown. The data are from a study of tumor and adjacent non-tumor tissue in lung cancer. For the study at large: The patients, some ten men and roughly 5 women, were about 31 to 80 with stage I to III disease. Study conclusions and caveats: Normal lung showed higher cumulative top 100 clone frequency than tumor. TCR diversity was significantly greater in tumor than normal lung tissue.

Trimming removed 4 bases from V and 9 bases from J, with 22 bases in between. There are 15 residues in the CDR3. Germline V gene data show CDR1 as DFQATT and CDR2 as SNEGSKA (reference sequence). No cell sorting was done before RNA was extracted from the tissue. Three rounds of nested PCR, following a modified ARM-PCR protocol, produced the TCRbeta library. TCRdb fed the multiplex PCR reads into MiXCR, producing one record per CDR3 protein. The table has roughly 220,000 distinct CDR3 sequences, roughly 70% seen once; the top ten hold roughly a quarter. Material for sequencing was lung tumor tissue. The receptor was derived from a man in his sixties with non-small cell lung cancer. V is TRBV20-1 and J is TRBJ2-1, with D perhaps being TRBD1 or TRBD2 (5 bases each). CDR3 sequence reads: CSAKIASGTVGEQFF. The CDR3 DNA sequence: TGCAGTGCTAAAATCGCTAGTGGGACCGTAGGTGAGCAGTTCTTC.